The rows below give T cell receptor beta chains drawn from one sample of a study of blood T cells in healthy people across ages. TCRdb called the 5' RACE reads again in MiXCR, with one record for every CDR3 protein. The table lists approximately 780,000 distinct CDR3 sequences, 20% to 30% of them singletons, with around 3% in the top ten. This sample also belongs to another study, concerning T cells of mothers and their children.

The sequencing sample was made of blood. These TCRs come from a boy aged 5-17 years in good health. Each CDR3 is given with its conserved first and last residue. Fields, in order: J gene, D gene, clone size, V gene, CDR3 DNA, CDR3 protein. The D gene is left open where the match is weak. Expanded clones are given a class, and other clones once, few, many or no size at all.

TRBJ1-5	TRBD1	-	TRBV20-1	TGCAGTGCTGGCTTCCGACAGGGTTCGGCAGATAGTCAGCCCCAGCATTTT	CSAGFRQGSADSQPQHF
TRBJ2-3	-	few	TRBV7-9	TGTGCCAGCAGTCCGGGGGATCGCACAGATACGCAGTATTTT	CASSPGDRTDTQYF
TRBJ2-7	-	-	TRBV28	TGTGCCAGCAAACCAGCAGGTAGAGCAAGCTCCTACGAGCAGTACTTC	CASKPAGRASSYEQYF
TRBJ2-5	-	-	TRBV11-2	TGTGCCAGCAGCTTTCGGGGGTTCCAAGAGACCCAGTACTTC	CASSFRGFQETQYF
TRBJ2-3	TRBD2	-	TRBV7-3	TGTGCCAGCAGCGTAACTAGCGGGGGGGTAGATACGCAGTATTTT	CASSVTSGGVDTQYF
TRBJ1-2	-	-	TRBV18	TGTGCCAGCTCACCATTGAGGGGAGGTAACTATGGCTACACCTTC	CASSPLRGGNYGYTF
TRBJ1-5	-	-	TRBV29-1	TGCAGCGTTGAAGGCAGGAACGGTCAGCCCCAGCATTTT	CSVEGRNGQPQHF
TRBJ2-7	-	few	TRBV5-1	TGCGCCAGCAGCGCGTCCGGGACGATTGACGAGCAGTACTTC	CASSASGTIDEQYF
TRBJ2-5	-	few	TRBV5-4	TGTGCCAGCAGCTTGTCAGGGTACGAGGAGACCCAGTACTTC	CASSLSGYEETQYF
TRBJ2-5	-	-	TRBV12-3/TRBV12-4	TGTGCCAGCAGATCCGGACGGGCGGAGCAGTACTTC	CASRSGRAEQYF
TRBJ2-3	TRBD2	few	TRBV19	TGTGCCAGTAGTATAAGCGGGGGGGCAGATACGCAGTATTTT	CASSISGGADTQYF
TRBJ2-1	-	few	TRBV7-2	TGTGCCAGCAGTTCGGCTAAGGTTGAGCAGTTCTTC	CASSSAKVEQFF
TRBJ2-7	-	-	TRBV4-1	TGCGCCAGCAGCCAAGCGAATGACGTCGAGCAACCCTACGAGCAGTACTTC	CASSQANDVEQPYEQYF
TRBJ2-3	-	-	TRBV12-3/TRBV12-4	TGTGCCAGCAGAAATACAGGGCGCACAGATACGCAGTATTTT	CASRNTGRTDTQYF
TRBJ2-2	-	-	TRBV6-1	TGTGCCAGCTTTCTGGGGGGCGGGGAGCTGTTTTTT	CASFLGGGELFF
TRBJ1-4	-	few	TRBV2	TGTGCCAGCAGTGAGGCCGACGCTACCAGGGAAAAACTGTTTTTT	CASSEADATREKLFF
TRBJ2-5	-	-	TRBV20-1	TGCAGTGCGGCTAGATCCGAGACCCAGTACTTC	CSAARSETQYF
TRBJ2-5	TRBD1	few	TRBV5-1	TGCGCCAGCAGCAGGGACAGGGGGGGTTTCCATTACTTC	CASSRDRGGFHYF
TRBJ2-1	-	-	TRBV20-1	TGCAGTGCTTCTCTAGGACTAACTACCCGCTCCTACAATGAGCAGTTCTTC	CSASLGLTTRSYNEQFF
TRBJ2-1	-	-	TRBV6-1	TGTGCCAGCAACGAACCGGGACTGGATAATGAGCAGTTCTTC	CASNEPGLDNEQFF
TRBJ2-1	-	-	TRBV20-1	TGCAGTGCGTCCCTAGGATCATACAATGAGCAGTTCTTC	CSASLGSYNEQFF
TRBJ1-5	TRBD1	few	TRBV6-2/TRBV6-3	TGTGCCAGCAGTAAGAGGGACAGGGGGCGTTCAGGCAATCAGCCCCAGCATTTT	CASSKRDRGRSGNQPQHF
TRBJ2-1	TRBD2	-	TRBV7-3	TGTGCCAGCAGCCCAAGCGGGACTAGCCTCCACAATGAGCAGTTCTTC	CASSPSGTSLHNEQFF
TRBJ2-7	-	-	TRBV7-2	TGTGCCAGCAGCTTAGGCCTCTACTACGAGCAGTACTTC	CASSLGLYYEQYF
TRBJ2-7	-	few	TRBV5-1	TGCGCCAGCAGCTTGGCCGGTAGGGGATATCCCGTGGACGAGCAGTACTTC	CASSLAGRGYPVDEQYF
TRBJ1-5	TRBD1	few	TRBV10-3	TGTGCCATCAGTGAGTCTCACAGGGGCTCAAACAGGCCCCAGCATTTT	CAISESHRGSNRPQHF
TRBJ2-1	TRBD2	-	TRBV12-3/TRBV12-4	TGTGCCAGCCATAGCGGGGGGGCCAATGAGCAGTTCTTC	CASHSGGANEQFF
TRBJ2-3	-	few	TRBV20-1	TGCAGCTCTAGGCCGGGCACAGATACGCAGTATTTT	CSSRPGTDTQYF
TRBJ2-6	-	few	TRBV7-9	TGTGCCAGCAGCCCTGTAGGGGTCGGGGCCAACGTCCTGACTTTC	CASSPVGVGANVLTF
TRBJ2-7	TRBD2	many	TRBV2	TGTGCCAGCAGTTTCGATCTAGCGGGGAGCTCCTACGAGCAGTACTTC	CASSFDLAGSSYEQYF
TRBJ2-3	-	-	TRBV5-6	TGTGCCAGCAGCTTTCGGACCAGTCCAGATACGCAGTATTTT	CASSFRTSPDTQYF
TRBJ1-3	-	-	TRBV2	TGTGCCAGCAGTGAAGCGCTTCGGGAAGGAAACACCATATATTTT	CASSEALREGNTIYF
TRBJ2-7	-	few	TRBV15	TGTGCCACCAGCAGAGATTCTGAGGCAGGACGCTACTACGAGCAGTACTTC	CATSRDSEAGRYYEQYF
TRBJ2-1	-	-	TRBV29-1	TGCAGCGTCGCAGCAGTGGAGGGGAATGAGCAGTTCTTC	CSVAAVEGNEQFF
TRBJ2-5	-	few	TRBV7-8	TGTGCCAGCAGCTTAAGATCAGGGGGGGAGCAGTACTTC	CASSLRSGGEQYF